This TCR beta chain comes out of a study of tumor and adjacent non-tumor tissue in lung cancer (dated by TCRdb to 2016 to 2019). In the study overall: By cancer type, the cohort comprised eleven to twelve adenocarcinoma patients, 2 squamous cell carcinoma patients and 1 small cell lung cancer patient. Ages among the roughly 15 patients ranged from about 31 to 80 years, there were 10 men and 5 women, and disease was at TNM stage I to III. The study compared bulk TCRbeta repertoires from lung tumor tissue and matched distant non-tumor lung tissue of some 15 lung cancer patients. Sequencing generated a total of 130,000,000 or so productive TCRbeta reads, averaging about 4 million reads per sample. For each patient, one tumor sample and one normal lung sample were taken, giving around 31 paired specimens that underwent TCRbeta CDR3 sequencing. General study outcomes and caveats: The cohort had only around 15 patients, and the authors noted that larger samples and more detailed clinical data are needed. Neither the sequencing platform nor unique molecular identifiers are mentioned in the methods. Tumor tissue showed significantly greater TCR diversity (inverse Simpson) than normal lung tissue (about 410 vs 180, P = 0.0075, Mann-Whitney U test). TCR diversity was significantly higher in younger patients, and higher tumor TCR diversity was associated with shorter overall and disease-free survival. The top 100 clones made up a significantly larger cumulative share of the repertoire in normal lung than in tumor tissue. Peripheral blood was not sequenced, so blood TCRbeta repertoires were not examined in the lung cancer patients of the study.

Library generation was performed with multiplex PCR. Instrument on record: Illumina HiSeq 2500. TCRbeta libraries were built by three rounds of nested PCR using primers (Table S4), following protocols modified from ARM-PCR. Before sequencing, PCR products of 200-500 bp were cut from the gel and purified using the QIAquick gel extraction kit. In the paper's pipeline: Reads were cleaned with Trimmomatic, merged with FLASH into complete CDR3 sequences, and assigned to V(D)J germline segments with MiTCR. VDJtools was used to compute clonal diversity as the inverse Simpson's index. A read counted as productive if the sequence was in-frame and lacked a premature stop codon. TCRdb passed the public sequencing reads through fastp at Q25 and MiXCR, retaining productive beta sequences. Every CDR3 protein is listed once, alongside the most common genes and DNA of its rows. The V and J calls here are based on TCRdb, not the publication. The sample profile shows 75,000 to 100,000 distinct CDR3 sequences; about 70% of them were found once. The ten largest clonotypes hold around 17% of the sample.

Bulk unsorted tissue served as the source for RNA extraction, and RNA quality was assessed using a NanoDrop ND-1000 and an Agilent 2100. The donors were newly diagnosed lung cancer patients admitted for thoracic surgery in China from August to November 2014 who had not received prior chemotherapy. Anyone who had undergone radiotherapy or chemotherapy before, or who had another cancer at the same time, was left out of the study. Pieces of surgical tissue measuring about 1-2.1 cm3 were kept in RNAlater solution and stored at -80 degrees C until use. This clonotype was observed at least ten times. Its recognized antigen is unknown. It has no much larger one-base neighbor in the sample; base qualities were not kept. The V and J ends are trimmed by 3 bases and 12 bases, leaving 15 bases between them. For CDR1 and CDR2, the germline V gene lists SQVTM and ANQGSEA. The CDR3 measures 12 amino acids from cysteine to phenylalanine. Of the read, only the CDR3 DNA is kept; its 36 bases are in frame from base 1.

This receptor chain uses TRBV29-1 and TRBJ2-1; there is no confident call for the D gene. This receptor was identified in a man aged 60 to 75 with non-small cell lung cancer. The sample consisted of lung tumor tissue. The DNA reads TGCAGCGTTGATTTTCAGCAAGTTGGGCAGTTCTTC. Translated, this gives CSVDFQQVGQFF.